The 16 T cell receptor beta chains presented below share a single source sample, sequenced in a study of T cells expressing NK-cell markers. TCRdb reworked the 5' RACE reads into one entry per CDR3 protein, no DNA. The sample yields roughly 380,000 distinct CDR3 sequences, of which the top ten take up 5.2%. Sequenced material: blood T cells: a sorted CD56 or NKG2C T cell subset, CD4+ or CD8+ T cells, or bulk PBMC T cells (not recorded which). Receptor source: a man aged 18 to 69 in good health.

The gene calls are TRBV29-1 and TRBJ2-3. The CDR3 is 11 amino acids. The germline V gene has CDR1 SQVTM and CDR2 ANQGSEA. CDR3 loop: CSVMTADTQYF.

The chain combines TRBV7-2 with TRBJ2-7; TCRdb lists TRBD1, though no DNA is available to test this call. In germline, CDR1 is SGHTA, CDR2 FQGNSA. CDR3 length: 15 residues. The chain's CDR3 is CASSLGTGAAYEQYF.

V usage is TRBV6-1 and J usage is TRBJ1-2; TCRdb reports TRBD1, a call that lacks DNA to check it against. Germline V gives CDR1 MNHNS, CDR2 SASEGT. There are 12 residues in the CDR3. The CDR3 here is CASSDRVGGYTF.

The chain carries TRBV18 and TRBJ2-1; TCRdb reports TRBD2, a call that lacks DNA to check it against. The CDR3 has 14 residues. CDR1 KGHSH and CDR2 LQKENI come from the germline V gene. This chain's CDR3 is CASSPLGGGDEQFF.

V usage is TRBV7-3 and J usage is TRBJ1-1. Germline V gives CDR1 SGHTA, CDR2 FQGTGA. There are 15 residues in the CDR3. The CDR3 spells CASSANGRQNTEAFF.

The rearrangement joins TRBV5-1 to TRBJ2-2; TCRdb lists TRBD1, though no DNA is available to test this call. The CDR3 runs 16 residues. CDR1 and CDR2 from the germline V gene are SGHRS and YFSETQ. CDR3 loop: CASSPLFRGESGELFF.

The gene calls are TRBV5-5 and TRBJ1-1; the D call from TCRdb, TRBD1, cannot be confirmed without DNA. The CDR3 contains 16 residues. Germline loops: CDR1 SGHKS, CDR2 YYEKEE (reference sequence). CDR3 in amino acids: CASSRHRQGSLTEAFF.

The V gene is TRBV20-1, the J gene TRBJ2-2; as DNA is missing, the TRBD2 call by TCRdb cannot be tested. Germline V lookup: CDR1 DFQATT, CDR2 SNEGSKA (reference sequence). This CDR3 has 18 amino acids. CDR3 loop: CSAQAAGGPRWNTGELFF.

The chain joins TRBV9 to TRBJ2-1; TCRdb selects TRBD2, and the lack of DNA leaves this call unchecked. Germline CDR1 reads SGDLS; CDR2 reads YYNGEE. The CDR3 is 15 amino acids. This CDR3 reads CASSASGGTYNEQFF.

The rearrangement joins TRBV12-3 or TRBV12-4 to TRBJ2-7; absent DNA, TCRdb's TRBD2 call cannot be checked. This CDR3 contains 15 residues. The CDR3 protein is CASSQTSGPTYEQYF.

J is TRBJ1-4 and V is TRBV11-1; absent DNA, TCRdb's TRBD1 call cannot be checked. Germline values: CDR1 SGHAT, CDR2 FQDESV (reference sequence). This CDR3 contains 15 residues. This chain's CDR3 is CASSNLAGGGEKLFF.

The chain is built from TRBV9 and TRBJ2-7; the D call of TRBD1 rests on TCRdb alone, since no DNA is present to check it. The CDR3 sequence is 16 residues long. The V gene's germline CDR1 is SGDLS and CDR2 YYNGEE. CDR3 in amino acids: CASSARGRTTPTEQYF.

The chain is built from TRBV30 and TRBJ2-3; the D call from TCRdb, TRBD2, cannot be confirmed without DNA. This CDR3 contains 17 residues. Looked up from germline, CDR1 is GTSNPN and CDR2 is SVGIG (reference sequence). The CDR3 here is CAWSAPGGRTFTDTQYF.

This sequence joins TRBV19 and TRBJ1-2; the D call from TCRdb, TRBD1, cannot be confirmed without DNA. Germline CDR1 is LNHDA and CDR2 is SQIVND (reference sequence). The CDR3 totals 14 residues. The CDR3 protein is CASSSEEGVWGYTF.

The chain links TRBV19 to TRBJ1-2; without DNA, the TCRdb call of TRBD1 cannot be checked. The CDR3 length is 14 residues. The germline V gene has CDR1 LNHDA and CDR2 SQIVND (reference sequence). The CDR3 loop reads CASRPIDRVYGYTF.

The chain uses TRBV5-6 and TRBJ2-1; the TCRdb call, TRBD1, lacks DNA for checking. The CDR3 consists of 17 residues. Germline lookup yields CDR1 SGHDT and CDR2 YYEEEE. CDR3 region: CASSFFATGSAYNEQFF.